Listed below are T cell receptor beta chains from one sample, sequenced in a study of blood T cell repertoires in COVID-19. The method was immunoSEQ multiplex PCR; TCRdb's version includes in-frame clones alone and lacks a portion of them. The repertoire has some 280,000 clones, roughly 90% of them found once; the top ten carry less than 0.95%. The sample was peripheral blood. These receptors were obtained from a woman in her thirties or forties who had recovered from COVID-19. Both conserved end residues are part of each CDR3. The D gene is left open where the match is weak.

j_call cdr3_length d_call v_call cdr3_aa
TRBJ2-7 15 TRBD2 TRBV10-1 CASSEHGLAGAEQYF
TRBJ1-3 15 . TRBV19 CASSSSVRVGNTIYF
TRBJ2-7 14 TRBD1 TRBV28 CASRPGTGIYEQYF
TRBJ2-7 14 . TRBV5-1 CASSFTGEVYEQYF
TRBJ1-4 14 . TRBV7-9 CASSLGQGNEKLFF
TRBJ1-2 15 TRBD1 TRBV3-1/TRBV3-2 CASSQTPGGGYGYTF
TRBJ2-5 11 . TRBV28 CATELVETQYF
TRBJ2-5 15 TRBD1 TRBV18 CASSARDRAQETQYF
TRBJ1-1 14 . TRBV11-2 CASSLSDMNTEAFF
TRBJ1-5 14 . TRBV30 CAWNRDGGNQPQHF
TRBJ2-3 15 TRBD2 TRBV27 CASSLTLAYTDTQYF
TRBJ1-5 14 . TRBV6-5 CASSQSGVNQPQHF
TRBJ2-7 17 TRBD1 TRBV11-3 CASSLEGSGQGSYEQYF
TRBJ2-7 13 . TRBV28 CATRLGELGEQYF
TRBJ2-1 15 TRBD2 TRBV27 CASTPSGSSYNEQFF
TRBJ2-5 15 TRBD2 TRBV7-2 CASSLALAGGETQYF
TRBJ1-1 13 . TRBV7-2 CASSLVGKGEAFF
TRBJ2-2 15 . TRBV6-1 CASSEFSGLTGELFF
TRBJ2-1 11 . TRBV18 CASSGNNEQFF
TRBJ2-2 13 TRBD1 TRBV29-1 CSVQGAHTGELFF
TRBJ2-1 15 TRBD2 TRBV7-2 CASSISGSSYNEQFF
TRBJ2-1 15 TRBD2 TRBV18 CASSPGTSGSDRQFF
TRBJ1-5 16 TRBD1 TRBV2 CASSDGTGYSNQPQHF
TRBJ1-1 13 TRBD1 TRBV12-5 CATGTGEGTEAFF
TRBJ2-4 13 . TRBV27 CASRQDQENIQYF
TRBJ2-3 13 . TRBV3-1/TRBV3-2 CASSQGRVDTQYF
TRBJ1-5 14 TRBD1 TRBV30 CAWGTGVGHQPQHF
TRBJ2-2 20 TRBD2 TRBV6-2/TRBV6-3 CASSYSTSGRVALYTRELFF
TRBJ2-3 13 TRBD2 TRBV24-1 CATSFGGSDTQYF
TRBJ2-5 15 TRBD2 TRBV7-3 CASSIAGGPSETQYF
TRBJ2-2 16 . TRBV5-1 CASSSGLLRPTGELFF
TRBJ1-5 12 . TRBV30 CAWSRGNQPQHF
TRBJ2-3 15 TRBD2 TRBV10-1 CASSGVAGVGDTQYF
TRBJ1-2 15 TRBD1 TRBV27 CASSGPRTGNYGYTF
TRBJ2-1 14 TRBD2 TRBV6-1 CASSEFLAGNEQFF
TRBJ2-2 14 TRBD1 TRBV5-1 CASSSGQAVRELFF
TRBJ2-1 13 . TRBV9 CASSVSSHNEQFF
TRBJ1-1 14 . TRBV27 CASSLWAENTEAFF
TRBJ2-1 15 TRBD2 TRBV11-2 CASSPGTSGSNEQFF
TRBJ2-3 13 . TRBV18 CASSPQYTDTQYF
TRBJ2-3 16 TRBD2 TRBV9 CASSVEVAGGADTQYF
TRBJ2-3 14 . TRBV21-1 CASSQKWGRGNQYF
TRBJ2-1 16 TRBD1 TRBV5-1 CASWTGLVPRYNEQFF
TRBJ2-5 13 TRBD2 TRBV7-9 CASSASGVETQYF
TRBJ2-7 14 . TRBV18 CASSPPRGSYEQYF
TRBJ1-4 15 TRBD1 TRBV6-1 CASSDDRDANEKLFF
TRBJ2-3 15 . TRBV6-6 CASSLRGFSTDTQYF
TRBJ2-7 14 . TRBV6-5 CASSSRWPSYEQYF
TRBJ2-3 15 TRBD2 TRBV3-1/TRBV3-2 CASSGLAGATDTQYF
TRBJ1-2 12 . TRBV5-6 CASTNSPYGYTF
TRBJ1-1 17 TRBD1 TRBV19 CASSMGQGRLMNTEAFF
TRBJ2-7 15 . TRBV18 CASSLGGGGDSEQYF
TRBJ2-7 15 . TRBV6-2/TRBV6-3 CASSRATTGPYEQYF
TRBJ2-3 15 . TRBV30 CAWSVPGSVTDTQYF
TRBJ2-7 16 TRBD2 TRBV11-3 CASSLGGLAGLYEQYF